This T cell receptor beta chain was observed in a study of blood T cell repertoires in COVID-19. Across the whole study: Material from acute and convalescent COVID-19 was sourced from the United States, Italy and Spain. Sample material is recorded as cDNA or gDNA derived from T cells, B-cell-depleted T cells, or PBMCs.

Per the original data handling: Amplification with reference gene primers provided the estimates of nucleated cell counts. Assay: immunoSEQ multiplex PCR; the TCRdb copy retains only in-frame clones and omits some. V and J calls and clone size come straight from that table; D and trimming were deduced from the DNA. The sample contains a few hundred thousand clones, roughly nine tenths of which appear only once. V gave up 5 bases and J gave up 5 bases, with 20 bases separating them. Looked up from germline, CDR1 is SGHRS and CDR2 is YFSETQ. The CDR3 is 15 residues long. V gene TRBV5-1 combines with J gene TRBJ2-7, with D possibly matching TRBD2 (6 bases). The sequencing sample was made of peripheral blood. The TCR sequence derives from a man between 60 and 70 years old with acute or convalescent COVID-19. CDR3 sequence: CASSRGEIRNNEQYF. CDR3 coding DNA: TGCGCCAGCAGTCGCGGGGAAATTCGAAATAACGAGCAGTACTTC.